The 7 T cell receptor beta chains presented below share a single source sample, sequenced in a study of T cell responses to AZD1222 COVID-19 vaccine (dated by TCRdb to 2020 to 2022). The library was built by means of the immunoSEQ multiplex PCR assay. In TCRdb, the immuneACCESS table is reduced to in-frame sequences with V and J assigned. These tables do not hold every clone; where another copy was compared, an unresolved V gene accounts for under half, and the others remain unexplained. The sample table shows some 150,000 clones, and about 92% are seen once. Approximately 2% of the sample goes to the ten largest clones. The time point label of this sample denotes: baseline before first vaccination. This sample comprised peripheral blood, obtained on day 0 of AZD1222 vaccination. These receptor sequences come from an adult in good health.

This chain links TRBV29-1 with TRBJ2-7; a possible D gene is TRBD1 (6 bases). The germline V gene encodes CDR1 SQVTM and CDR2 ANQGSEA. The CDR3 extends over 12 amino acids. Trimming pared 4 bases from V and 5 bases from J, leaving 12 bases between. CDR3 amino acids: CSVGTGIDEQYF. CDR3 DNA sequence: TGCAGCGTTGGCACAGGGATCGACGAGCAGTACTTC.

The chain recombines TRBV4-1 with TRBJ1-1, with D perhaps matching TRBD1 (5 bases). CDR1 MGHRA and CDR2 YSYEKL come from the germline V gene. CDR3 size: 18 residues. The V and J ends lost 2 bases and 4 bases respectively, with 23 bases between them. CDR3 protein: CASSQHTPAGPLGTEAFF. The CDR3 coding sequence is TGCGCCAGCAGCCAACATACACCGGCAGGGCCACTCGGCACTGAAGCTTTCTTT.

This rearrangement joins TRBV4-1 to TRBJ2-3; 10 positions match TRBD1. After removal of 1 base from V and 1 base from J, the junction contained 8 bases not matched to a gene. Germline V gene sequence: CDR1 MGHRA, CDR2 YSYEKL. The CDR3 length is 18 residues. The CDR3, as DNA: TGCGCCAGCAGCCAAGTACTTGTCGGGACAGGGGGCACAGATACGCAGTATTTT. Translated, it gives CASSQVLVGTGGTDTQYF.

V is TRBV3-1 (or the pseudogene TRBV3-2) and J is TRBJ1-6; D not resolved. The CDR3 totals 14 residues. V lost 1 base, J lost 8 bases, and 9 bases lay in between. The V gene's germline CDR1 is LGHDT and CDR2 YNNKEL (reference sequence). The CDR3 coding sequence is TGTGCCAGCAGCCAAGGCCTTTCCGATTCACCCCTCCACTTT. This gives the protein CASSQGLSDSPLHF.

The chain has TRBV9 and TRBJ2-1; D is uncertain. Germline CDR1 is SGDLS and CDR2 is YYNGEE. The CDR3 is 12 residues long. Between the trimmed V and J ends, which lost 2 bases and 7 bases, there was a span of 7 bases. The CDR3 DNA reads TGTGCCAGCAGCGTTGGAAGTAATGAGCAGTTCTTC. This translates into CASSVGSNEQFF.

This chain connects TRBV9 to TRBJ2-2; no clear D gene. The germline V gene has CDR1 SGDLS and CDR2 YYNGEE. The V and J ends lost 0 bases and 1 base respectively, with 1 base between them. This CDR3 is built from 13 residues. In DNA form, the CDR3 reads TGTGCCAGCAGCGTAGGGAACACCGGGGAGCTGTTTTTT. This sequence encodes CASSVGNTGELFF.

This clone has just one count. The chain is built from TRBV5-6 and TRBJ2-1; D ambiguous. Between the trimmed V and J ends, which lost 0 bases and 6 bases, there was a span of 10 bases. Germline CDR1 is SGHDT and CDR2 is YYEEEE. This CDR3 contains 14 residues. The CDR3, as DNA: TGTGCCAGCAGCTTGGGGGCCAACATCAATGAGCAGTTCTTC. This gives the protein CASSLGANINEQFF. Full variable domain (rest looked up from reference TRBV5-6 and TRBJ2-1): DAGVTQSPTHLIKTRGQQVTLRCSPKSGHDTVSWYQQALGQGPQFIFQYYEEEERQRGNFPDRFSGHQFPNYSSELNVNALLLGDSALYLCASSLGANINEQFFGPGTRLTVL.